What follows are 6 T cell receptor beta chains derived from one specimen sequenced in a study of cytomegalovirus exposure and HLA in healthy donors. The PCR employed 60 Vbeta primers together with 13 Jbeta primers. Method: immunoSEQ multiplex PCR; TCRdb's copy keeps in-frame clones and lacks some. Found here are about 200,000 clones, 70% of them singletons; the top ten hold less than 3%. The specimen was PBMCs. The receptors come from a man aged 35 to 55 in good health and CMV-seropositive.

This clone has more than one count but fewer than ten. The CDR3 DNA follows: TGTGCCAGCAGCTTAGCGCCAAGGGGCGACGAGCAGTACTTC. This sequence encodes CASSLAPRGDEQYF. The gene calls are TRBV7-2 and TRBJ2-7; D is perhaps TRBD1 (5 bases). V lost 0 bases to trimming and J lost 5 bases, with 11 bases between them. This CDR3 has 14 residues. Germline V gene lookup returns CDR1 SGHTA and CDR2 FQGNSA.

The chain is built from TRBV9 and TRBJ2-5, with TRBD1 matching over 7 bases. Losses at the gene ends were 4 bases for V and 1 base for J; bases not matched to a gene: 7. In germline, CDR1 is SGDLS, CDR2 YYNGEE. The length of the CDR3 is 15 residues. CDR3 sequence (DNA): TGTGCCAGCAGCTACGGGACAGCGACCCAAGAGACCCAGTACTTC. Translated, it gives CASSYGTATQETQYF.

J is TRBJ1-6 and V is TRBV7-9; D is possibly TRBD1 (6 bases). Germline lookup yields CDR1 SEHNR and CDR2 FQNEAQ (reference sequence). The CDR3 runs 13 residues. V lost 11 bases and J 4 bases, leaving 12 bases between the germline ends. The CDR3 loop is CAGDTGYNSPLHF. The CDR3 DNA is TGTGCCGGGGACACAGGATATAATTCACCCCTCCACTTT.

This chain links TRBV29-1 with TRBJ1-1, with a tentative D call TRBD1 (5 bases). CDR1 and CDR2 from the germline V gene are SQVTM and ANQGSEA. Deletions cut 3 bases from V and 4 bases from J, with 12 bases between. This CDR3 is 13 amino acids long. In nucleotides, the CDR3 is TGCAGCGTTGAGTCAGGGAAGGGCACTGAAGCTTTCTTT. This encodes CSVESGKGTEAFF.

This rearrangement joins TRBV29-1 to TRBJ2-2; D possibly corresponds to TRBD1 (5 bases). The V gene lost 5 bases and the J gene lost 2 bases, with 12 bases spanning the gap. The CDR3 length is 14 residues. Germline V gene lookup returns CDR1 SQVTM and CDR2 ANQGSEA. CDR3 bases: TGCAGCGTTCAGTCCCAGGGAAACACCGGGGAGCTGTTTTTT. Protein product: CSVQSQGNTGELFF.

The chain uses TRBV4-2 and TRBJ1-1; D is unclear. V was shortened by 4 bases and J by 1 base, with 7 bases between the two germline ends. This CDR3 contains 13 residues. The germline V gene has CDR1 LGHNA and CDR2 YNFKEQ. The CDR3 bases are TGTGCCAGCAGCCTGGGCCCGAACACTGAAGCTTTCTTT. It is translated as CASSLGPNTEAFF.